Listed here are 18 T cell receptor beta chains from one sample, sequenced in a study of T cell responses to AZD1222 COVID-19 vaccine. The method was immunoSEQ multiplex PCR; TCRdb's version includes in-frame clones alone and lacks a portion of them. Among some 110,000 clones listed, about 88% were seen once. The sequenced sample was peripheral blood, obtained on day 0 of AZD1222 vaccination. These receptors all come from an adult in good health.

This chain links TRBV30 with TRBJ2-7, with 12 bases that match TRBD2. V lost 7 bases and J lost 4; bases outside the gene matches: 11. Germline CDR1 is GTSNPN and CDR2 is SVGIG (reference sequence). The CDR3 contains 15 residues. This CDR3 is CAFIKTSGGRYEQYF. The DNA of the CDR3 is TGTGCCTTTATCAAGACTAGCGGGGGTCGTTACGAGCAGTACTTC.

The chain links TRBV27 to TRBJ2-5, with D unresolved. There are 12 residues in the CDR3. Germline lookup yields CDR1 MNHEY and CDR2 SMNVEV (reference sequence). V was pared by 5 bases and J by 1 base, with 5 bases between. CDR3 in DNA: TGTGCCAGCAGTCGCCCCCAAGAGACCCAGTACTTC. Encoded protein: CASSRPQETQYF.

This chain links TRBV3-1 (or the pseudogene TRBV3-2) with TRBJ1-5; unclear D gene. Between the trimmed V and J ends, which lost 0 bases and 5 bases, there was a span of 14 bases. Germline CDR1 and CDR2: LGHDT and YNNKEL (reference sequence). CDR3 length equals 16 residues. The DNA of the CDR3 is TGTGCCAGCAGCCAAGATTTAGGGAATAAGCATCAGCCCCAGCATTTT. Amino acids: CASSQDLGNKHQPQHF.

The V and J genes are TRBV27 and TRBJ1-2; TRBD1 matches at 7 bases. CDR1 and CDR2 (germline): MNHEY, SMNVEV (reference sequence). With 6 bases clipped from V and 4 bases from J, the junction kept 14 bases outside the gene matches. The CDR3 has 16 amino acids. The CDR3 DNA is TGTGCCAGCAGCTCAGGGGGTTTCGGTGGTAGCTATGGCTACACCTTC. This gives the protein CASSSGGFGGSYGYTF.

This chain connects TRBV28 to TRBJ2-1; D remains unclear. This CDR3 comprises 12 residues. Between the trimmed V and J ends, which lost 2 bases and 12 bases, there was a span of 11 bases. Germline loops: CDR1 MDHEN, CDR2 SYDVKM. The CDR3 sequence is CASSLSPLGQFF. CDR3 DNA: TGTGCCAGCAGTTTAAGCCCTCTTGGGCAGTTCTTC. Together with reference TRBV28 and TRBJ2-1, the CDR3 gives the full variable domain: DVKVTQSSRYLVKRTGEKVFLECVQDMDHENMFWYRQDPGLGLRLIYFSYDVKMKEKGDIPEGYSVSREKKERFSLILESASTNQTSMYLCASSLSPLGQFFGPGTRLTVL.

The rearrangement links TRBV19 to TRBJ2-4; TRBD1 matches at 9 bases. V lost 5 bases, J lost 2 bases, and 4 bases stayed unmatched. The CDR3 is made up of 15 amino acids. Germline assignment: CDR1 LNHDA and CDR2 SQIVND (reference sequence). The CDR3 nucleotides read TGTGCCAGTAGTGCCGGACAGGGGACCAAAAACATTCAGTACTTC. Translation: CASSAGQGTKNIQYF. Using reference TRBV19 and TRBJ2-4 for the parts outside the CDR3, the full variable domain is DGGITQSPKYLFRKEGQNVTLSCEQNLNHDAMYWYRQDPGQGLRLIYYSQIVNDFQKGDIAEGYSVSREKKESFPLTVTSAQKNPTAFYLCASSAGQGTKNIQYFGAGTRLSVL.

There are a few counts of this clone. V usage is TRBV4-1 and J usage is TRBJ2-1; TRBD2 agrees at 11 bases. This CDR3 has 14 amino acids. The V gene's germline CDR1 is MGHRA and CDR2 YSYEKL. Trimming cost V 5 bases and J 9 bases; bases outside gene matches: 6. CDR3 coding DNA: TGCGCCAGCAGCTATACTAGCGGGAGTGGTGAGCAGTTCTTC. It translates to CASSYTSGSGEQFF.

CDR3 protein: CASSYRQGKGYEQYF. The CDR3, as DNA: TGTGCCAGCAGTTACCGACAGGGAAAAGGCTACGAGCAGTACTTC. The rearrangement links TRBV6-5 to TRBJ2-7, with 7 bases fitting TRBD1. Germline CDR1 reads MNHEY; CDR2 reads SVGAGI. J was trimmed by 3 bases and V by 2 bases; bases with no gene match: 7. The CDR3 consists of 15 residues.

Here the CDR3 DNA reads TGTGCCAGCAGGAAGGTTGGGGAGACCCAGTACTTC. Encoded protein: CASRKVGETQYF. This chain connects TRBV27 to TRBJ2-5, with D unresolved. This CDR3 is built from 12 residues. Germline lookup yields CDR1 MNHEY and CDR2 SMNVEV (reference sequence). The V gene lost 6 bases and the J gene lost 5 bases, with 10 bases spanning the gap.

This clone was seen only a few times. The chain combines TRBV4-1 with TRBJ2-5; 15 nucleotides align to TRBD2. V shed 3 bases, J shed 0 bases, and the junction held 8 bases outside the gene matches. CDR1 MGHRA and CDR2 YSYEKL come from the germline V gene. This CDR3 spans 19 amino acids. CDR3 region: CASSHPGLAGGPYQETQYF. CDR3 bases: TGCGCCAGCAGCCACCCGGGACTAGCGGGGGGCCCGTACCAAGAGACCCAGTACTTC.

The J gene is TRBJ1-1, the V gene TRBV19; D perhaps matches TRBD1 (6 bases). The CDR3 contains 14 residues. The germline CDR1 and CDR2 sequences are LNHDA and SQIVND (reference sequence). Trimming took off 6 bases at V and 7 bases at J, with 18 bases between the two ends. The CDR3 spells CASRGATGRVEAFF. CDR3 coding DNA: TGTGCCAGTAGGGGAGCCACAGGGAGGGTTGAAGCTTTCTTT. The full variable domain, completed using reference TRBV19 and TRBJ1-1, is DGGITQSPKYLFRKEGQNVTLSCEQNLNHDAMYWYRQDPGQGLRLIYYSQIVNDFQKGDIAEGYSVSREKKESFPLTVTSAQKNPTAFYLCASRGATGRVEAFFGQGTRLTVV.

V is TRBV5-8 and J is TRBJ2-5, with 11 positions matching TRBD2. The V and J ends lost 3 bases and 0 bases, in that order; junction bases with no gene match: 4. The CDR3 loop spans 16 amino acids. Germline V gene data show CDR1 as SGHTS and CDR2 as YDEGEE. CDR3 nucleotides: TGTGCCAGCAGCTGGTCGACTAGCGGGAACCAAGAGACCCAGTACTTC. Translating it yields CASSWSTSGNQETQYF.

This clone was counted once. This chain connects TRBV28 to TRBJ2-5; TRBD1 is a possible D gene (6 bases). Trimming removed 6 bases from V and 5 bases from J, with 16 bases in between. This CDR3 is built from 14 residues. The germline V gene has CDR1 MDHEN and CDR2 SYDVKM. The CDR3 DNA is TGTGCCAGCAGGAACAGGGTTTGGGGGGAGACCCAGTACTTC. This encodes CASRNRVWGETQYF.

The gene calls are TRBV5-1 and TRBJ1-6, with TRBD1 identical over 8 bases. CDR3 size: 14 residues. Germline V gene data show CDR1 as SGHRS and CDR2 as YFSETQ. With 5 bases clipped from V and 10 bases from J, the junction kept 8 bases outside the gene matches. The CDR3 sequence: CASRSQGAGSPLHF. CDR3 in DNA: TGCGCCAGCAGATCCCAGGGGGCAGGATCACCCCTCCACTTT.

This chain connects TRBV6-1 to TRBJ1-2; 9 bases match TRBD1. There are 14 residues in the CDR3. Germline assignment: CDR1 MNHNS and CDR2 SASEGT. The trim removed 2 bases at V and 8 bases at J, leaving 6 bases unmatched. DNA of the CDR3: TGTGCCAGCAGTGAATTTTGGACAGGGGAAGGCTACACCTTC. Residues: CASSEFWTGEGYTF.

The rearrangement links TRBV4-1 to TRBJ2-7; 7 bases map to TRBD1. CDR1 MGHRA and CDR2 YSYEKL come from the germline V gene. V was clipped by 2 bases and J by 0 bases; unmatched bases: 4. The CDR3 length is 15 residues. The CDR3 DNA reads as TGCGCCAGCAGCCAACAGGGGGAGTACTCCTACGAGCAGTACTTC. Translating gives CASSQQGEYSYEQYF.

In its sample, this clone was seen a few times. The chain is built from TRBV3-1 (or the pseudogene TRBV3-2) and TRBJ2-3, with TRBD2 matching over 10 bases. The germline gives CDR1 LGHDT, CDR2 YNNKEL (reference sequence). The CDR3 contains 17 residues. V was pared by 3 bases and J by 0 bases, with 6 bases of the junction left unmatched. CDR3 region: CASSQVTTSGSTDTQYF. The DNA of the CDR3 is TGTGCCAGCAGCCAGGTTACGACTAGCGGGAGCACAGATACGCAGTATTTT.

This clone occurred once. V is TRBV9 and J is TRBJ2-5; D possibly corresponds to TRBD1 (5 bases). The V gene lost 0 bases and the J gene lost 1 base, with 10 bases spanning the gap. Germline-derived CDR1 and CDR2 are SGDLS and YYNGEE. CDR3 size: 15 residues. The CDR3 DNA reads TGTGCCAGCAGCGTAGCTCAGGGCTTCCAAGAGACCCAGTACTTC. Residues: CASSVAQGFQETQYF.